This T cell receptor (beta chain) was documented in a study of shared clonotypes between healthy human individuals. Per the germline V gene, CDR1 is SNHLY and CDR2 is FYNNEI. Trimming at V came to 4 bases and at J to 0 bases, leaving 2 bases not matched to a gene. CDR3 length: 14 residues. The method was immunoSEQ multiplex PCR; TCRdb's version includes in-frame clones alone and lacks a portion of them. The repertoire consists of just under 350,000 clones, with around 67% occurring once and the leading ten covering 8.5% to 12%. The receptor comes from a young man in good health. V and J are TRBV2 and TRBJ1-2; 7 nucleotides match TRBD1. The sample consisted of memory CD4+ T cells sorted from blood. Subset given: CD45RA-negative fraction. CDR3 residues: CASSGDSANYGYTF. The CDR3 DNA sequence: TGTGCCAGCAGTGGGGACAGTGCTAACTATGGCTACACCTTC. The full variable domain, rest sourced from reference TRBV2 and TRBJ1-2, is EPEVTQTPSHQVTQMGQEVILRCVPISNHLYFYWYRQILGQKVEFLVSFYNNEISEKSEIFDDQFSVERPDGSNFTLKIRSTKLEDSAMYFCASSGDSANYGYTFGSGTRLTVV.